What follows is one T cell receptor (beta chain) and its context. This sample was included in a study of human T cells and chemical hapten exposure. V was pared by 2 bases and J by 6 bases, with 19 bases between. There are 16 residues in the CDR3. Germline V gene lookup returns CDR1 MNHNS and CDR2 SASEGT. A single record per CDR3 protein comes from TCRdb applying MiXCR to the 5' RACE reads. The table has 80,000 or so distinct CDR3 sequences, approximately 16% seen once. Total RNA came from unfractionated whole blood. The V call is TRBV6-1, the J call TRBJ1-1, with D possibly TRBD1 on 5 matching bases. The TCR was taken from a female donor in good health. CDR3 DNA: TGTGCCAGCAGTGAAACGGGAAGGGGTCGGAGGGCTGAAGCTTTCTTT. Amino acid sequence: CASSETGRGRRAEAFF.